Each of the 2 T cell receptor beta chains below was sequenced from the same sample in a study of CD8+CD57+ T cells in acquired aplastic anemia. The TCR beta profiling, which covered VDJ combination and CDR3 sequence, was carried out using genomic DNA as the template. TCRdb redid the calling of the reads with MiXCR, one entry per CDR3 protein. The repertoire has some 190,000 distinct CDR3 sequences, 35% to 50% of them found once; the top ten carry 2.9%. Source material: sorted CD4+, CD8+, or CD8+CD57+ T cells (not recorded which) from PBMCs. The receptors come from a human donor in good health.

Turning to this clonotype: At one end, the junction sequence differs from germline, possibly due to a read error. The chain employs TRBV19 and TRBJ2-5, with a weak D call TRBD2 (5 bases). The CDR3 extends over 14 amino acids. Germline V gene sequence: CDR1 LNHDA, CDR2 SQIVND (reference sequence). The CDR3 bases are TGTGCCAGTAGTATACACGGGGATCAAGAGACCCAGTGCTTC. This codes for CASSIHGDQETQCF. Filled out from reference TRBV19 and TRBJ2-5, the complete variable domain reads DGGITQSPKYLFRKEGQNVTLSCEQNLNHDAMYWYRQDPGQGLRLIYYSQIVNDFQKGDIAEGYSVSREKKESFPLTVTSAQKNPTAFYLCASSIHGDQETQCFGPGTRLLVL.

This clonotype has ten or more counts. The chain is built from TRBV9 and TRBJ2-3; D is possibly TRBD2 (6 bases). The germline V and J ends were trimmed by 3 bases and 6 bases, with 23 bases remaining between them. Germline loops: CDR1 SGDLS, CDR2 YYNGEE. CDR3 length: 17 residues. The CDR3 spells CASSEAPGGADADTQYF. The DNA of the CDR3 is TGTGCCAGCAGCGAGGCCCCCGGGGGAGCTGATGCGGATACGCAGTATTTT.